This entry lists 21 T cell receptor beta chains sequenced from one sample in a study of blood T cell repertoires in COVID-19. Profiling relied on immunoSEQ multiplex PCR, and the TCRdb table lists in-frame clones only, not all of them. The table records approximately 450,000 clones, 87% of them present only once. The specimen was PBMCs or T cells enriched from blood (not recorded which). Receptor source: a woman between 18 and 29 years old with acute COVID-19.

V is TRBV28 and J is TRBJ2-5; TRBD2 aligns across 16 bases. The germline gives CDR1 MDHEN, CDR2 SYDVKM. This CDR3 region has 17 residues. Losses at the gene ends were 5 bases for V and 5 bases for J; bases not matched to a gene: 8. The CDR3 spells CASSPSGLAGGTETQYF. Here the CDR3 DNA reads TGTGCCAGCAGTCCCTCGGGACTAGCGGGAGGGACGGAGACCCAGTACTTC.

The V gene is TRBV3-1 (or the pseudogene TRBV3-2), the J gene TRBJ2-3, with TRBD2 as a possible D gene (6 bases). The CDR3 extends over 17 amino acids. Deletions cut 0 bases from V and 3 bases from J, with 16 bases between. CDR1 LGHDT and CDR2 YNNKEL come from the germline V gene (reference sequence). In DNA, the CDR3 is TGTGCCAGCAGCCAAGAAAGTCCGGGAGATTTAACAGATACGCAGTATTTT. Protein: CASSQESPGDLTDTQYF.

The chain joins TRBV3-1 (or the pseudogene TRBV3-2) to TRBJ2-7, with 8 bases aligning to TRBD1. Germline CDR1 LGHDT, CDR2 YNNKEL (reference sequence). V was clipped by 1 base and J by 0 bases; unmatched bases: 2. CDR3 size: 15 residues. The CDR3 reads CASSQGTGFSYEQYF. The CDR3 DNA reads TGTGCCAGCAGCCAAGGGACAGGGTTCTCCTACGAGCAGTACTTC.

This sequence joins TRBV11-2 and TRBJ2-7; unclear D gene. Germline values: CDR1 SGHAT, CDR2 FQNNGV. Trimming left V 3 bases short and J 2 bases short, with 8 bases between. The CDR3 spans 13 residues. The DNA for the CDR3 is TGTGCCAGCAGCTTTTCGGCGGCCTACGAGCAGTACTTC. Encoded protein: CASSFSAAYEQYF.

The chain uses TRBV6-6 and TRBJ2-3; the D gene is possibly TRBD1 (6 bases). The CDR3 is 14 residues long. V lost 6 bases, J lost 2 bases, and 12 bases lay in between. Per the germline V gene, CDR1 is MNHNY and CDR2 is SVGAGI (reference sequence). CDR3 DNA: TGTGCCAGCAGCCCTCAGGGGTCCACAGATACGCAGTATTTT. This gives the protein CASSPQGSTDTQYF.

V gene TRBV18 combines with J gene TRBJ1-2; TRBD1 is a possible D gene (6 bases). Germline lookup yields CDR1 KGHSH and CDR2 LQKENI. Deletions cut 3 bases from V and 2 bases from J, with 10 bases between. The CDR3 runs 14 residues. CDR3 sequence: CASSPDRTNYGYTF. Written as DNA, the CDR3 is TGTGCCAGCTCACCTGACAGGACCAACTATGGCTACACCTTC.

The V gene is TRBV28, the J gene TRBJ1-3; D call uncertain. The germline V and J ends were trimmed by 5 bases and 0 bases, with 11 bases remaining between them. CDR1 and CDR2 (germline): MDHEN, SYDVKM. The CDR3 runs to 15 residues. The CDR3 coding sequence is TGTGCCAGCAGTGCCCGACTGCTCTCTGGAAACACCATATATTTT. Protein product: CASSARLLSGNTIYF. Variable domain in full (rest from reference TRBV28 and TRBJ1-3): DVKVTQSSRYLVKRTGEKVFLECVQDMDHENMFWYRQDPGLGLRLIYFSYDVKMKEKGDIPEGYSVSREKKERFSLILESASTNQTSMYLCASSARLLSGNTIYFGEGSWLTVV.

The rearrangement joins TRBV5-1 to TRBJ1-6; D is perhaps TRBD1 (5 bases). The CDR3 totals 14 residues. Germline values: CDR1 SGHRS, CDR2 YFSETQ. Trimming took 4 bases from V and 6 from J, leaving 11 bases between them. In DNA, the CDR3 is TGCGCCAGCAGCCCAGACAGCGCTAATTCACCCCTCCACTTT. Protein product: CASSPDSANSPLHF.

The chain combines TRBV5-4 with TRBJ1-4, with a weak D call TRBD1 (6 bases). Per the germline V gene, CDR1 is SGHNT and CDR2 is YYREEE (reference sequence). Trimming pared 0 bases from V and 12 bases from J, leaving 12 bases between. The CDR3 extends over 13 amino acids. Here the CDR3 DNA reads TGTGCCAGCAGCTTGGAAGGGGCAGGGGAACTGTTTTTT. Encoded protein: CASSLEGAGELFF.

This chain joins TRBV19 and TRBJ1-6, with D uncertain. V was clipped by 3 bases and J by 1 base, with 16 bases between them. The CDR3 extends over 18 amino acids. Germline-derived CDR1 and CDR2 are LNHDA and SQIVND (reference sequence). CDR3 nucleotide sequence: TGTGCCAGTAGTATCAGCCGGGGAAGATTTTCCTATAATTCACCCCTCCACTTT. It translates to CASSISRGRFSYNSPLHF.

The chain uses TRBV10-2 and TRBJ2-7; D may be TRBD1 (6 bases). Germline V gives CDR1 WSHSY, CDR2 SAAADI. The V and J ends lost 6 bases and 3 bases respectively, with 15 bases between them. The CDR3 sequence is 14 residues long. CDR3 protein: CASRGAGACYEQYF. CDR3 DNA sequence: TGCGCCAGCAGAGGGGCAGGGGCCTGCTACGAGCAGTACTTC.

This sequence joins TRBV10-3 and TRBJ1-3; 8 bases match TRBD1. Germline loops: CDR1 ENHRY, CDR2 SYGVKD. Germline trimming cut 10 bases from V and 0 bases from J; bases unmatched to any gene: 2. The CDR3 totals 13 residues. CDR3 sequence: CATTGDSGNTIYF. The DNA of the CDR3 is TGTGCCACGACAGGGGACTCTGGAAACACCATATATTTT.

With respect to this clone: The same CDR3 arises from other DNA sequences in this sample as well. Here the CDR3 reads CASSQTGFNQPQHF. The DNA of the CDR3 is TGTGCCAGCAGCCAGACAGGGTTCAATCAGCCCCAGCATTTT. The gene calls are TRBV3-1 (or the pseudogene TRBV3-2) and TRBJ1-5; 7 positions agree with TRBD1. V lost 3 bases and J lost 3; bases outside the gene matches: 2. The CDR3 totals 14 residues. CDR1 is LGHDT, CDR2 YNNKEL, per germline (reference sequence).

This CDR3 reads CASLGQLSGTQHF. CDR3 DNA: TGTGCCAGCCTGGGACAGTTGTCGGGGACCCAGCATTTT. V gene TRBV28 combines with J gene TRBJ1-5; 7 bases are shared with TRBD1. CDR1 and CDR2 from the germline V gene are MDHEN and SYDVKM. The CDR3 loop spans 13 amino acids. V was pared by 8 bases and J by 11 bases, with 12 bases of the junction left unmatched.

CDR3 sequence reads: CASSLREGENEQFF. CDR3 DNA sequence: TGTGCCAGCAGCTTACGGGAGGGCGAGAATGAGCAGTTCTTC. The V gene is TRBV7-9, the J gene TRBJ2-1; 8 bases fit TRBD2. CDR1 is SEHNR, CDR2 FQNEAQ, per germline (reference sequence). J lost 7 bases, V lost 2 bases, and 4 bases had no gene match. This CDR3 is 14 amino acids long.

The chain is built from TRBV9 and TRBJ1-6; 8 bases map to TRBD1. Germline CDR1 SGDLS, CDR2 YYNGEE. The CDR3 extends over 15 amino acids. V gave up 3 bases and J gave up 3 bases; unmatched junction bases: 2. CDR3 nucleotide sequence: TGTGCCAGCAGCGGAGGACAGGGCTATAATTCACCCCTCCACTTT. It encodes CASSGGQGYNSPLHF.

The V gene is TRBV7-9, the J gene TRBJ1-2; D remains unclear. Germline V CDR1 and CDR2: SEHNR, FQNEAQ (reference sequence). CDR3 length: 13 residues. The ends were cut back, 1 base at V and 4 bases at J, with 7 bases in the middle. The CDR3: CASSLGLTYGYTF. CDR3 sequence (DNA): TGTGCCAGCAGCTTAGGACTAACCTATGGCTACACCTTC.

The CDR3 DNA reads TGTGCCAGCAGGGAGCTGGACGGAGGGCAGTACTTC. As protein: CASRELDGGQYF. The rearrangement joins TRBV6-5 to TRBJ2-7, with D possibly matching TRBD2 (5 bases). This CDR3 spans 12 amino acids. The ends were cut back, 6 bases at V and 9 bases at J, with 15 bases in the middle. Germline V gene sequence: CDR1 MNHEY, CDR2 SVGAGI.

This chain joins TRBV27 and TRBJ2-2, with D hard to call. V was trimmed by 4 bases and J by 8 bases, leaving 14 bases between them. The CDR3 runs 14 residues. In germline, CDR1 is MNHEY, CDR2 SMNVEV (reference sequence). As DNA, the CDR3 is TGTGCCAGCAGTTCACCCACCCCTAAAGGGGAGCTGTTTTTT. It codes for CASSSPTPKGELFF.

The J gene is TRBJ2-5, the V gene TRBV6-5, with 7 bases aligning to TRBD1. The CDR3 has 13 amino acids. Looked up from germline, CDR1 is MNHEY and CDR2 is SVGAGI. J gave up 3 bases and V 6 bases, and 4 bases lay outside the gene matches. CDR3 nucleotide sequence: TGTGCCAGCAGGGGGGACAGTAAAGAGACCCAGTACTTC. This codes for CASRGDSKETQYF.

The chain recombines TRBV5-1 with TRBJ1-2; no reliable D call. CDR3 length: 14 residues. V was pared by 0 bases and J by 4 bases, with 10 bases between. Germline loops: CDR1 SGHRS, CDR2 YFSETQ. The CDR3 reads CASSLAEGSYGYTF. For the CDR3, the DNA is TGCGCCAGCAGCTTGGCCGAGGGCAGCTATGGCTACACCTTC.